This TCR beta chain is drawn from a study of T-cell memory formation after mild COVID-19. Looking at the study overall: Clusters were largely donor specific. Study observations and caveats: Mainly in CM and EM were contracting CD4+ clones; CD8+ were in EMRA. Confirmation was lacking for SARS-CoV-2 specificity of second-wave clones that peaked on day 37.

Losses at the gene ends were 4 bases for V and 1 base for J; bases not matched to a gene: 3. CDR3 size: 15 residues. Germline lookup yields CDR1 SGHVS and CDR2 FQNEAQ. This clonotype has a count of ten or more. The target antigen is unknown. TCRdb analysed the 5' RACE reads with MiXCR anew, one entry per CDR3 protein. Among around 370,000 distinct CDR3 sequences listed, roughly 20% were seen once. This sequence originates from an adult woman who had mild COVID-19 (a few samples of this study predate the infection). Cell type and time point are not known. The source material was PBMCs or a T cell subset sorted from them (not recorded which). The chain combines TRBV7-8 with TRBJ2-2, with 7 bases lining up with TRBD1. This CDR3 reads CASSSQGRNTGELFF. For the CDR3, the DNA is TGTGCCAGCAGCTCACAGGGGCGGAACACCGGGGAGCTGTTTTTT.